One and the same sample provided the 3 T cell receptor beta chains below, sequenced in a study of blood T cell repertoires in COVID-19. Some clones are missing from TCRdb's copy, which holds only in-frame ones; the method was immunoSEQ multiplex PCR. The top ten clones hold 29% of a sample with approximately 13,000 clones, 88% of them seen once. The sequenced material came from peripheral blood. Source of these receptors: a human donor in a cohort sampled during active COVID-19.

The chain is built from TRBV19 and TRBJ2-6; possible D gene TRBD2, 5 bases. Trimming shortened V by 7 bases and J by 0 bases, and 25 bases separated the two germline ends. Per the germline V gene, CDR1 is LNHDA and CDR2 is SQIVND (reference sequence). The CDR3 is 20 residues long. CDR3 amino acids: CASTYGGARADSSGANVLTF. The CDR3 DNA follows: TGTGCCAGTACATACGGTGGTGCCCGGGCGGACTCCTCTGGGGCCAACGTCCTGACTTTC.

This sequence joins TRBV19 and TRBJ1-1; no reliable D call. V was cut by 4 bases and J by 6 bases, with 15 bases left in between. Germline V CDR1 and CDR2: LNHDA, SQIVND (reference sequence). CDR3 length: 14 residues. The CDR3 reads CASSRITAPSEAFF. CDR3 in DNA: TGTGCCAGTAGTAGAATAACTGCTCCCTCTGAAGCTTTCTTT. The variable domain in full, completed from reference TRBV19 and TRBJ1-1, reads DGGITQSPKYLFRKEGQNVTLSCEQNLNHDAMYWYRQDPGQGLRLIYYSQIVNDFQKGDIAEGYSVSREKKESFPLTVTSAQKNPTAFYLCASSRITAPSEAFFGQGTRLTVV.

The V call is TRBV19, the J call TRBJ2-3; 7 positions match TRBD1. Germline trimming cut 2 bases from V and 8 bases from J; bases unmatched to any gene: 1. Germline loops: CDR1 LNHDA, CDR2 SQIVND (reference sequence). The CDR3 is 12 residues long. For the CDR3, the DNA is TGTGCCAGTAGTATATCAGGGGGTACGCAGTATTTT. Residues: CASSISGGTQYF.